This T cell receptor (beta chain) was profiled in a study of blood T cell repertoires in COVID-19 (dated by TCRdb to the early 2020s). For the wider study: Collaborator samples came from the United States, Italy and Spain and covered acute and convalescent phases of COVID-19. Samples came from the ongoing ImmuneRACE study (first 160 participants) plus 1,254 subjects from 6 global collaborators. Where available, HLA class I and class II types were taken from metadata supplied by the sample provider and were not determined by assay-based typing. The repertoires were released in a freely available public database meant as a resource for research on the immune response to SARS-CoV-2. The sample metadata nearly always contained a de-identified subject ID, COVID-19 status, age in years and sex. Subjects who had been exposed to COVID-19, were actively infected with it, or had recovered from it provided the deeply sampled blood TCRbeta repertoires that made up the dataset. The prospective study material was composed of cDNA or gDNA derived from T cells, B-cell-depleted T cells, or PBMCs.

Collaborating institutions collected whole blood in K2EDTA tubes following their own protocols. Collaborator samples were shipped for TCRbeta analysis as frozen whole blood, isolated PBMCs, or DNA extracted from either sample type. Overall study results and their limits: The amount of clinical and demographic metadata varied by source and participant and was provided uncurated.

Concerning this clone itself: Its antigen has not been determined. No clone much larger than this one lies a single base away; base qualities are absent.

TCRbeta CDR3 regions were amplified from genomic DNA by means of the immunoSEQ Assay, a bias-controlled multiplex PCR. On the study's bioinformatics: The number of nucleated cells in each sample was estimated by amplification of reference gene primers within the assay. Sequence reads were collapsed and filtered to measure the absolute abundance of every unique TCRbeta CDR3 rearrangement. For each sample, productive Simpson clonality was calculated by taking the square root of Simpson's diversity index across productive rearrangements. The source is immuneACCESS, and TCRdb retained only in-frame sequences with V and J called. Part of the clones is not carried over; for the studies checked, unresolved V genes explain less than half of this, and the remainder is unexplained. That table is the source of V, J and clone size, and D and trimming were worked out from the DNA. Present in this sample are about 190,000 clones, around 86% of which were seen just once. The biggest ten clones account for about 7% of the sample.

Taken from the germline V gene, the CDR1 and CDR2 loops are SGHTA and FQGNSA. Ends trimmed: V by 2 bases, J by 0 bases; bases unmatched to a gene: 12. Including the terminal cysteine and phenylalanine, the CDR3 comprises 19 residues. Left in the record is the CDR3 DNA by itself, 57 bases read in frame from the first base. Sequencing was done on a sample of peripheral blood. This TCR derives from a man aged 40-49 years with acute or convalescent COVID-19. Here the chain combines TRBV7-2 and TRBJ2-2; the central 7 bases match TRBD1. The nucleotides are TGTGCCAGCAGCTTAAGGGGTACAGGGGATTTCGCGAACACCGGGGAGCTGTTTTTT. This encodes CASSLRGTGDFANTGELFF. The CDR3, completed at both ends by the reference TRBV7-2 and TRBJ2-2 genes, gives the full variable domain GAGVSQSPSNKVTEKGKDVELRCDPISGHTALYWYRQSLGQGLEFLIYFQGNSAPDKSGLPSDRFSAERTGGSVSTLTIQRTQQEDSAVYLCASSLRGTGDFANTGELFFGEGSRLTVL.